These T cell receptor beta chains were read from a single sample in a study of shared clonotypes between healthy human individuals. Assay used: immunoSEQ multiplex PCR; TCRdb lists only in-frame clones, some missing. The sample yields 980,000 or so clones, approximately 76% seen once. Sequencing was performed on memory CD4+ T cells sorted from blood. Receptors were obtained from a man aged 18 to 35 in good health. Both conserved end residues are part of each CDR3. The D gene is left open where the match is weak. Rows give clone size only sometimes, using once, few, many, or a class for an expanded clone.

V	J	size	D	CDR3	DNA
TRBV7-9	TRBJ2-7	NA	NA	CASSLSKGGAYEQYF	TGTGCCAGCAGCCTATCGAAGGGGGGTGCCTACGAGCAGTACTTC
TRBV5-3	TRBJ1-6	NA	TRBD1	CARLRQGSSYNSPLHF	TGTGCCAGACTCCGACAGGGCAGCTCCTATAATTCACCCCTCCACTTT
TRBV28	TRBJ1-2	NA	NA	CASSLVTDTNYGYTF	TGTGCCAGCAGTCTAGTCACGGATACTAACTATGGCTACACCTTC
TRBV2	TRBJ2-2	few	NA	CASRRRNTGELFF	TGTGCCAGCCGTCGACGGAACACCGGGGAGCTGTTTTTT
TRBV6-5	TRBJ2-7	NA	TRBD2	CASSGTSGAYEQYF	TGTGCCAGCAGCGGGACTAGCGGGGCCTACGAGCAGTACTTC
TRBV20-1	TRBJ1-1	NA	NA	CSALDDTEAFF	TGCAGTGCCCTGGACGACACTGAAGCTTTCTTT
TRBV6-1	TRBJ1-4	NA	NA	CASSAGATNEKLFF	TGTGCCAGCAGCGCAGGGGCAACTAATGAAAAACTGTTTTTT
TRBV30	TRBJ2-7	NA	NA	CAWSGPNTLRALQQQYF	TGTGCCTGGAGTGGACCAAACACACTTCGGGCCCTGCAACAGCAGTACTTC
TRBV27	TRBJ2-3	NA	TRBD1	CASSLGQGGQGAWGTDTQYF	TGTGCCAGCAGTTTAGGCCAAGGGGGACAGGGGGCTTGGGGCACAGATACGCAGTATTTT
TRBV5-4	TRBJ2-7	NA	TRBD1	CASRPGQGPYEQYF	TGTGCCAGCAGGCCTGGACAGGGACCCTACGAGCAGTACTTC
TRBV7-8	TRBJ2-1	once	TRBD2	CASSLGVSGVDEQFF	TGTGCCAGCAGCTTAGGGGTTAGCGGGGTCGATGAGCAGTTCTTC
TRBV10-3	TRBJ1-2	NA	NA	CASSTGTYGYTF	TGTGCCAGTAGTACAGGGACCTATGGCTACACCTTC
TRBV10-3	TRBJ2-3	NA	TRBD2	CATRTSGTTDTQYF	TGTGCCACCCGGACTAGCGGGACCACAGATACGCAGTATTTT
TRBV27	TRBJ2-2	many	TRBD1	CASSPDRGRGTGELFF	TGTGCCAGCAGTCCCGACAGGGGGCGCGGCACCGGGGAGCTGTTTTTT
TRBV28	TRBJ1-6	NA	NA	CASSLGDSPLHF	TGTGCCAGCAGTTTAGGAGATTCACCCCTCCACTTT
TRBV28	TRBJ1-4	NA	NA	CASNKQGRDEKLFF	TGTGCCAGCAATAAACAGGGCCGCGATGAAAAACTGTTTTTT